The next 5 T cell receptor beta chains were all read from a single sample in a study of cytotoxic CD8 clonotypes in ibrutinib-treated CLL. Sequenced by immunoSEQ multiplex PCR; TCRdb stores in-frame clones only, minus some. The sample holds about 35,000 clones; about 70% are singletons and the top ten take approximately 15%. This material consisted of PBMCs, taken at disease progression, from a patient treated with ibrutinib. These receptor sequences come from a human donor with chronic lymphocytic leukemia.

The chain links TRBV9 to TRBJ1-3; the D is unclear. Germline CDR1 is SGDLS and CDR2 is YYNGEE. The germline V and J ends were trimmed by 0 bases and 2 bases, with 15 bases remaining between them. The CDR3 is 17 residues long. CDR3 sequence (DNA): TGTGCCAGCAGCGTAGCGGTGGAGGCCAGAACTGGAAACACCATATATTTT. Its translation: CASSVAVEARTGNTIYF.

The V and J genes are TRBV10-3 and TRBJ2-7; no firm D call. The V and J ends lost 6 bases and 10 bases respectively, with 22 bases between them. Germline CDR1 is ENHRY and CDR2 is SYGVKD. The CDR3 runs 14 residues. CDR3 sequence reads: CAIRTNLGQLEQYF. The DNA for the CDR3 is TGTGCCATCAGAACAAACCTAGGGCAGCTGGAACAGTACTTC.

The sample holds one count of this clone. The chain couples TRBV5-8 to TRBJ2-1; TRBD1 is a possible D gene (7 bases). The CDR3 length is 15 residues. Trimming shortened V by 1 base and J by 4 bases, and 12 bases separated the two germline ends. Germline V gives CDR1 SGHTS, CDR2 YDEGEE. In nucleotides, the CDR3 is TGTGCCAGCAGCTTGAAGACAGGGAGGTACAATGAGCAGTTCTTC. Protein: CASSLKTGRYNEQFF.

CDR3 DNA sequence: TGCGCCAGCCGACTAGCGGGGGGCCGGGAGACCCAGTACTTC. Protein sequence: CASRLAGGRETQYF. The J gene is TRBJ2-5, the V gene TRBV5-1, with 13 bases identical to TRBD2. There are 14 residues in the CDR3. Germline V gene lookup returns CDR1 SGHRS and CDR2 YFSETQ. V was clipped by 7 bases and J by 5 bases; unmatched bases: 5.

The CDR3 DNA reads TGTGCCAGCAGAAGGAGGACGGTTGCGGATTCACCCCTCCACTTT. It codes for CASRRRTVADSPLHF. The genes are TRBV5-6 and TRBJ1-6; D not certain. The CDR3 has 15 residues. Germline values: CDR1 SGHDT, CDR2 YYEEEE. V gave up 5 bases and J gave up 8 bases, with 17 bases separating them.